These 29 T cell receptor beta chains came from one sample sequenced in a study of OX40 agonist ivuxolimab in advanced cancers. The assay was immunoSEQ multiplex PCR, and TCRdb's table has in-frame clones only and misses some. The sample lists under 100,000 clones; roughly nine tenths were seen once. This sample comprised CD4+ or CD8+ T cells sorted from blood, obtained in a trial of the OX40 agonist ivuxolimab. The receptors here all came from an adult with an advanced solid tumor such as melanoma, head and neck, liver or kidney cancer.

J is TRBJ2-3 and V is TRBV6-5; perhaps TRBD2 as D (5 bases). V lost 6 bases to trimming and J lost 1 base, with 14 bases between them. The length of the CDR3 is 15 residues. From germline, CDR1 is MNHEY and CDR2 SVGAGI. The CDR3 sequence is CASRNTGMGTDTQYF. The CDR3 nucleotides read TGTGCCAGCAGAAATACCGGGATGGGCACAGATACGCAGTATTTT.

CDR3 DNA sequence: TGTGCCAGCAGCTTAGTTACATCCCCCGGGGAGCTGTTTTTT. Amino acid sequence: CASSLVTSPGELFF. The rearrangement joins TRBV7-6 to TRBJ2-2; no firm D call. CDR1 is SGHVS and CDR2 is FNYEAQ in the germline V gene. The V and J ends lost 1 base and 6 bases respectively, with 9 bases between them. The length of the CDR3 is 14 residues.

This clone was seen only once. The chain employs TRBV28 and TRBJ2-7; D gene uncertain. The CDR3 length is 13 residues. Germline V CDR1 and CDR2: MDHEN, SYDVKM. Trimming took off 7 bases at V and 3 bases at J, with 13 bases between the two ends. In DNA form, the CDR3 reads TGTGCCAGCACTCTTAGTGGCAGCTACGAGCAGTACTTC. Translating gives CASTLSGSYEQYF.

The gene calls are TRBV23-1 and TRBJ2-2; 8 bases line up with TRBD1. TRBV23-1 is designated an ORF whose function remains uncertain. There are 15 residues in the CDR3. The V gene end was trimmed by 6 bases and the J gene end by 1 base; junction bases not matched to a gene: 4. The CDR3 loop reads CASRQGAVNTGELFF. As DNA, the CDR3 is TGCGCCAGCAGGCAGGGGGCAGTGAACACCGGGGAGCTGTTTTTT.

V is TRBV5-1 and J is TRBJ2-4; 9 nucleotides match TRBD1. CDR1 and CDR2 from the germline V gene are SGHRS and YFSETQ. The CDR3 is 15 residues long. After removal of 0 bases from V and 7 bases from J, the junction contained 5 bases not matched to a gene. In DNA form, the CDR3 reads TGCGCCAGCAGCTTGGGGGACAGGGATACGAACATTCAGTACTTC. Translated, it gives CASSLGDRDTNIQYF.

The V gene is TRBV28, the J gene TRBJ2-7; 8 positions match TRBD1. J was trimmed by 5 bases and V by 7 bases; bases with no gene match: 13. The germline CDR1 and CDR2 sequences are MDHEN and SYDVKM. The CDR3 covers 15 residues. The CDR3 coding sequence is TGTGCCAGCAAACCTCCGGGACAGGCCGCCCACGAGCAGTACTTC. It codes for CASKPPGQAAHEQYF.

This chain's CDR3 is CASSRWGEGPVEAFF. The CDR3 DNA reads TGTGCCAGCAGCCGCTGGGGGGAAGGGCCCGTTGAAGCTTTCTTT. V is TRBV11-2 and J is TRBJ1-1, with D perhaps TRBD1 (5 bases). This CDR3 is 15 amino acids long. Germline V gene data show CDR1 as SGHAT and CDR2 as FQNNGV. With 5 bases removed from V and 7 bases from J, the gap between germline ends came to 20 bases.

CDR3 region: CASSNGQRPYGYTF. Here the CDR3 DNA reads TGTGCCAGCAGCAACGGACAGAGACCTTATGGCTACACCTTC. The V and J genes are TRBV5-4 and TRBJ1-2, with D perhaps TRBD1 (6 bases). CDR3 length: 14 residues. The germline V gene encodes CDR1 SGHNT and CDR2 YYREEE (reference sequence). Trimming removed 4 bases from V and 5 bases from J, with 15 bases in between.

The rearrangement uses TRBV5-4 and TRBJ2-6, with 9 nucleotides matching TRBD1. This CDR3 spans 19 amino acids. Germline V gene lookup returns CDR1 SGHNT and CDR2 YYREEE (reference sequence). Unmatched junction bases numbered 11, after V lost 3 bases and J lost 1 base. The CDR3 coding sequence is TGTGCCAGCAGCTCACTAACAGGGGGCCCTAGTTCTGGGGCCAACGTCCTGACTTTC. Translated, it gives CASSSLTGGPSSGANVLTF.

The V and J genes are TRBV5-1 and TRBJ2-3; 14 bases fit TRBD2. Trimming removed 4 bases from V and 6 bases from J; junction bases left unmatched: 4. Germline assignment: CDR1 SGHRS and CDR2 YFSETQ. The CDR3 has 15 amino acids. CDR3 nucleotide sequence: TGCGCCAGCAGCCCGACTAGCGGGGGGGCGGATACGCAGTATTTT. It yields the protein CASSPTSGGADTQYF.

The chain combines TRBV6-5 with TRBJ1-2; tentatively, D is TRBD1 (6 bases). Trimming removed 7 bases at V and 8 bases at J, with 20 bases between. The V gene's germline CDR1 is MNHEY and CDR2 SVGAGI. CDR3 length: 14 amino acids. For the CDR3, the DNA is TGTGCCAGCACGGGGGGCCGCCGTCTTGCCGGCTACACCTTC. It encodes CASTGGRRLAGYTF.

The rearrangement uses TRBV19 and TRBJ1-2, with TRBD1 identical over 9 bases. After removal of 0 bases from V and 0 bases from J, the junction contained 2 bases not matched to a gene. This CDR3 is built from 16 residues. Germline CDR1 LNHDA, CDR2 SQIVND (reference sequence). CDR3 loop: CASSIDWTGANYGYTF. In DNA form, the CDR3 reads TGTGCCAGTAGTATAGACTGGACAGGGGCTAACTATGGCTACACCTTC.

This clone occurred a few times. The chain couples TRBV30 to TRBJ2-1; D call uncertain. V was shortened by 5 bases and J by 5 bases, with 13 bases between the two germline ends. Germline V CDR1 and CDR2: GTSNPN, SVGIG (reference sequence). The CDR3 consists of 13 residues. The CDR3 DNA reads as TGTGCCTGGGGGCAGGAAACTAACAATGAGCAGTTCTTC. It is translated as CAWGQETNNEQFF.

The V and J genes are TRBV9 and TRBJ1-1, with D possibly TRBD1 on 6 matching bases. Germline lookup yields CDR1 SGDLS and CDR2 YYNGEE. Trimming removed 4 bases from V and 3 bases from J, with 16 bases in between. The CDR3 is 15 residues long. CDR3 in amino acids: CASSPRTDWDTEAFF. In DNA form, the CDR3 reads TGTGCCAGCAGCCCCCGGACAGATTGGGACACTGAAGCTTTCTTT.

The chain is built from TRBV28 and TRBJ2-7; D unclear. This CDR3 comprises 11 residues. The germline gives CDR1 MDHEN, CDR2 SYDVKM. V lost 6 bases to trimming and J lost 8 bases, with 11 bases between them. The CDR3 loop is CASRGPGQQYF. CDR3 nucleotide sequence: TGTGCCAGCAGAGGCCCTGGACAGCAGTACTTC.

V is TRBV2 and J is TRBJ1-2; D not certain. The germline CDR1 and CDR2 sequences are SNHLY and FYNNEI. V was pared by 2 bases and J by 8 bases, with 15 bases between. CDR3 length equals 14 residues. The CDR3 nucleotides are TGTGCCAGCAGTGAAATGCTCGTCTCCGGGGGCTACACCTTC. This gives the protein CASSEMLVSGGYTF.

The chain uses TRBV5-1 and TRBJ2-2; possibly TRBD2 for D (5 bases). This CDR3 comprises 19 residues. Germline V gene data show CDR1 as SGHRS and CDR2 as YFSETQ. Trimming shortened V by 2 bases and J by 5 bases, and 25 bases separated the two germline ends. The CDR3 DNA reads TGCGCCAGCAGCTTTTCCTCTACGCCGGAACAACGGGGAACCGGGGAGCTGTTTTTT. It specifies CASSFSSTPEQRGTGELFF.

The CDR3 nucleotides read TGTGCCAGCAGCTTGAGGCAGCAGGATACGCAGTATTTT. Amino acid sequence: CASSLRQQDTQYF. The genes are TRBV5-4 and TRBJ2-3; D is uncertain. The length of the CDR3 is 13 residues. V gave up 1 base and J gave up 6 bases, with 9 bases separating them. Looked up from germline, CDR1 is SGHNT and CDR2 is YYREEE (reference sequence).

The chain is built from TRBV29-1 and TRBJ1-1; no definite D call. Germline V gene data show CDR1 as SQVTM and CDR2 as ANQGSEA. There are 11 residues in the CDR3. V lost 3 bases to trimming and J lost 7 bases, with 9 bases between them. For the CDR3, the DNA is TGCAGCGTTGAGGATCGCAGTGAAGCTTTCTTT. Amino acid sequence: CSVEDRSEAFF.

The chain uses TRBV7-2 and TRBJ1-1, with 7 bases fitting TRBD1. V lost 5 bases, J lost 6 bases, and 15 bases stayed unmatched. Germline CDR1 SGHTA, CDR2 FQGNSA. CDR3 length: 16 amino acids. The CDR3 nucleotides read TGTGCCAGCAGCCAGGTTTATAACAGGGGCATCGCTGAAGCTTTCTTT. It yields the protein CASSQVYNRGIAEAFF.

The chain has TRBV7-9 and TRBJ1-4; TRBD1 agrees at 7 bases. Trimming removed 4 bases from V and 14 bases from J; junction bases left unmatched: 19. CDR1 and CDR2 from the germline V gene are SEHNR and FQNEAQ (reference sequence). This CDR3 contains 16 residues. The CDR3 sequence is CASSSPPWVWSGGLFF. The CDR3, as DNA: TGTGCCAGCAGCTCGCCCCCGTGGGTGTGGTCAGGGGGTCTGTTTTTT.

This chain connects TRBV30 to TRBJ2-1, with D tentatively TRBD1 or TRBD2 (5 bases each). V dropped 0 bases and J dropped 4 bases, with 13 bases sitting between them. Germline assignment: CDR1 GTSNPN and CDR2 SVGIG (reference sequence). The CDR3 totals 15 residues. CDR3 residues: CAWSVQVGEYNEQFF. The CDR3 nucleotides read TGTGCCTGGAGTGTACAAGTAGGGGAGTACAATGAGCAGTTCTTC. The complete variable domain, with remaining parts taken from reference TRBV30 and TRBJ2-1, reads SQTIHQWPATLVQPVGSPLSLECTVEGTSNPNLYWYRQAAGRGLQLLFYSVGIGQISSEVPQNLSASRPQDRQFILSSKKLLLSDSGFYLCAWSVQVGEYNEQFFGPGTRLTVL.

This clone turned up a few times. This chain's CDR3 is CASSPSDGNQPQHF. CDR3 coding DNA: TGTGCCAGCTCACCTTCCGACGGAAATCAGCCCCAGCATTTT. The chain joins TRBV18 to TRBJ1-5; D gene ambiguous. CDR1 and CDR2 from the germline V gene are KGHSH and LQKENI. This CDR3 spans 14 amino acids. The V gene lost 3 bases and the J gene lost 4 bases, with 10 bases spanning the gap.

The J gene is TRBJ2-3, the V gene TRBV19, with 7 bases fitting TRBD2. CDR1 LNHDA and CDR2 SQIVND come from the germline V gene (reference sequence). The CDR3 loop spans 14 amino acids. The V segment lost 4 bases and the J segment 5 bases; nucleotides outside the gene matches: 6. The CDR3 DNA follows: TGTGCCAGTAGTAAGGCGGGGGAGCTAGATACGCAGTATTTT. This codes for CASSKAGELDTQYF.

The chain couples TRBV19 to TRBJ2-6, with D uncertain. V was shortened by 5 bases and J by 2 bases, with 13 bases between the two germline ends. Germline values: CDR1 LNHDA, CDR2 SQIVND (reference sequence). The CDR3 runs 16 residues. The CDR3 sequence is CASSPSTLPGANVLTF. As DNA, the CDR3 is TGTGCCAGTAGTCCCTCGACTCTACCTGGGGCCAACGTCCTGACTTTC.

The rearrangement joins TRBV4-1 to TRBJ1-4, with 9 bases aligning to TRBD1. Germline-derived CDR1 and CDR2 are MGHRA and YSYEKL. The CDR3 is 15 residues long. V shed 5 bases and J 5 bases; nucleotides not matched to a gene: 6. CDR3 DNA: TGCGCCAGCAGCGGGAGACAGGGGGGGAATGAAAAACTGTTTTTT. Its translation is CASSGRQGGNEKLFF.

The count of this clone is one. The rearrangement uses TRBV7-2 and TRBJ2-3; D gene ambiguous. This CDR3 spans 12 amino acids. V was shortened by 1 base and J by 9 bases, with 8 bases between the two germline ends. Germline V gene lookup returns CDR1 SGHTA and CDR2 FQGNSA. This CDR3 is CASSLVVVTQYF. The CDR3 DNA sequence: TGTGCCAGCAGCTTAGTCGTGGTCACGCAGTATTTT.

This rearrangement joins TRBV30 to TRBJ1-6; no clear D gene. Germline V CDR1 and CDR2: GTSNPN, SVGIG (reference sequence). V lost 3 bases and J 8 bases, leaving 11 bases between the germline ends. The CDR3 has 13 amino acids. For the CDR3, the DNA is TGTGCCTGGAGCGGTAGGACGGATTCACCCCTCCACTTT. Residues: CAWSGRTDSPLHF.

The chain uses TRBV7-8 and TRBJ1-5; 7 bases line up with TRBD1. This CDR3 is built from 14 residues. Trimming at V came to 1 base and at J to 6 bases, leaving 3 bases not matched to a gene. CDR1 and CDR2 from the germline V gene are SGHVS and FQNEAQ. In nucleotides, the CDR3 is TGTGCCAGCAGCTTAGACAGGGGAGGTCAGCCCCAGCATTTT. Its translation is CASSLDRGGQPQHF.